The 16 T cell receptor beta chains in this list originate from one sample, sequenced in a study of cytomegalovirus exposure and HLA in healthy donors. PCR involved 60 Vbeta and 13 Jbeta primers. Profiling relied on immunoSEQ multiplex PCR, and the TCRdb table lists in-frame clones only, not all of them. Of roughly 100,000 clones in the sample, under 85% are singletons; the top ten hold 6.1%. Specimen: PBMCs. The receptors shown here come from a man aged 18 to 30 in good health and CMV-seronegative.

This clone was picked up one time. The chain's CDR3 is CASSAQVSGLAGYEQYF. CDR3 sequence (DNA): TGTGCCAGCAGCGCCCAGGTTTCGGGACTAGCTGGCTACGAGCAGTACTTC. The chain combines TRBV5-4 with TRBJ2-7; 9 bases align to TRBD2. The V and J ends lost 4 bases and 3 bases, in that order; junction bases with no gene match: 14. Per the germline V gene, CDR1 is SGHNT and CDR2 is YYREEE (reference sequence). The CDR3 contains 17 residues.

This clone appeared a few times. V gene TRBV29-1 combines with J gene TRBJ2-7, with 8 nucleotides matching TRBD1. The CDR3 extends over 14 amino acids. Germline trimming cut 4 bases from V and 2 bases from J; bases unmatched to any gene: 7. CDR1 is SQVTM, CDR2 ANQGSEA, per germline. CDR3 bases: TGCAGCGTTGCGAGGACAGGGTCTACCTACGAGCAGTACTTC. It codes for CSVARTGSTYEQYF.

This clone came up once. This chain connects TRBV4-3 to TRBJ1-1, with 7 positions matching TRBD1. The germline gives CDR1 LGHNA, CDR2 YSLEER. This CDR3 region has 15 residues. V trimming: 0 bases; J trimming: 4 bases; junction bases outside the gene matches: 5. The CDR3 sequence: CASSQERRGATEAFF. DNA for the CDR3: TGCGCCAGCAGCCAAGAACGCAGGGGGGCCACTGAAGCTTTCTTT.

This clone was seen more than once but under ten times. This chain uses TRBV6-6 with TRBJ2-7; no clear D gene. CDR1 and CDR2 from the germline V gene are MNHNY and SVGAGI (reference sequence). The CDR3 extends over 11 amino acids. The ends were cut back, 6 bases at V and 2 bases at J, with 5 bases in the middle. This chain's CDR3 is CASSTPYEQYF. The DNA of the CDR3 is TGTGCCAGCAGCACTCCCTACGAGCAGTACTTC.

J is TRBJ1-3 and V is TRBV7-2, with 10 bases fitting TRBD1. This CDR3 is 16 amino acids long. Germline V CDR1 and CDR2: SGHTA, FQGNSA. V gave up 4 bases and J gave up 4 bases; unmatched junction bases: 7. CDR3 sequence (DNA): TGTGCCAGCAGCTGGGGCGGGACAGGGGTGGGAAACACCATATATTTT. Translation: CASSWGGTGVGNTIYF.

J is TRBJ2-7 and V is TRBV19; TRBD2 aligns across 10 bases. Germline loops: CDR1 LNHDA, CDR2 SQIVND (reference sequence). V was clipped by 6 bases and J by 0 bases; unmatched bases: 5. This CDR3 is built from 15 residues. CDR3 residues: CASSAGTSVSYEQYF. The CDR3 nucleotides read TGTGCCAGTAGCGCAGGGACTAGCGTCTCCTACGAGCAGTACTTC.

The chain joins TRBV10-2 to TRBJ2-7; D uncertain. Germline CDR1 WSHSY, CDR2 SAAADI. Deletions cut 3 bases from V and 6 bases from J, with 9 bases between. This CDR3 contains 12 residues. CDR3 in DNA: TGCGCCAGCAGTGAAACGCGTTTCGAGCAGTACTTC. The encoded protein is CASSETRFEQYF.

This clone appeared a single time. The J gene is TRBJ2-7, the V gene TRBV4-3; D remains unclear. The CDR3 sequence is 15 residues long. V dropped 0 bases and J dropped 2 bases, with 11 bases sitting between them. Germline V gives CDR1 LGHNA, CDR2 YSLEER. This CDR3 reads CASSQDRTAAYEQYF. Here the CDR3 DNA reads TGCGCCAGCAGCCAAGATAGAACAGCTGCCTACGAGCAGTACTTC.

This chain connects TRBV18 to TRBJ2-7, with 7 nucleotides matching TRBD1. Germline CDR1 is KGHSH and CDR2 is LQKENI. Trimming at V came to 3 bases and at J to 3 bases, leaving 2 bases not matched to a gene. There are 13 residues in the CDR3. The CDR3 nucleotides read TGTGCCAGCTCACCGGGACAGAACTACGAGCAGTACTTC. Translation: CASSPGQNYEQYF.

The chain is built from TRBV6-1 and TRBJ1-6; weak D call: TRBD1 (5 bases). The CDR3 has 17 amino acids. V dropped 1 base and J dropped 0 bases, with 10 bases sitting between them. The germline CDR1 and CDR2 sequences are MNHNS and SASEGT. CDR3 nucleotides: TGTGCCAGCAGTGAAGAATTGGGGGGCTCCTATAATTCACCCCTCCACTTT. Residues: CASSEELGGSYNSPLHF.

The rearrangement links TRBV7-2 to TRBJ1-2, with 8 bases matching TRBD1. There are 14 residues in the CDR3. The ends lost 2 bases at V and 8 bases at J; junction bases unmatched: 7. In germline, CDR1 is SGHTA, CDR2 FQGNSA. The CDR3 sequence: CASSLTDRAWGYTF. CDR3 DNA sequence: TGTGCCAGCAGCTTAACGGACAGGGCCTGGGGCTACACCTTC.

The V and J genes are TRBV5-4 and TRBJ2-1; 10 nucleotides agree with TRBD1. Unmatched junction bases numbered 7, after V lost 4 bases and J lost 6 bases. Germline lookup yields CDR1 SGHNT and CDR2 YYREEE (reference sequence). The CDR3 is 15 residues long. The CDR3 reads CASSPRDRGRNEQFF. The CDR3, as DNA: TGTGCCAGCAGCCCACGGGACAGGGGACGCAATGAGCAGTTCTTC.

This chain uses TRBV10-2 with TRBJ1-4, with D possibly being TRBD1 (5 bases). Germline loops: CDR1 WSHSY, CDR2 SAAADI. The CDR3 extends over 13 amino acids. The V gene lost 6 bases and the J gene lost 6 bases, with 11 bases spanning the gap. CDR3 region: CASSRDRDEKLFF. DNA for the CDR3: TGCGCCAGCAGCAGGGATAGGGATGAAAAACTGTTTTTT.

The table lists this clone with a count of one. This rearrangement joins TRBV10-3 to TRBJ2-5; 10 nucleotides align to TRBD1. This CDR3 is 19 amino acids long. The junction had 25 bases not matched to a gene; V was cut back by 10 bases and J by 5 bases. CDR1 is ENHRY, CDR2 SYGVKD, per germline. CDR3 region: CANLPPGQGEGSSAETQYF. The CDR3 DNA follows: TGTGCCAACCTTCCCCCCGGACAGGGGGAAGGATCAAGCGCGGAGACCCAGTACTTC.

The chain recombines TRBV18 with TRBJ1-1; possibly TRBD1 for D (6 bases). The CDR3 length is 16 residues. CDR1 and CDR2 from the germline V gene are KGHSH and LQKENI. Trimming took 4 bases from V and 2 from J, leaving 17 bases between them. The CDR3 DNA follows: TGTGCCAGCTCACTTAGCCGGGGGGCGCGAAACACTGAAGCTTTCTTT. Encoded protein: CASSLSRGARNTEAFF. The full variable domain, completed using reference TRBV18 and TRBJ1-1, is NAGVMQNPRHLVRRRGQEARLRCSPMKGHSHVYWYRQLPEEGLKFMVYLQKENIIDESGMPKERFSAEFPKEGPSILRIQQVVRGDSAAYFCASSLSRGARNTEAFFGQGTRLTVV.

V is TRBV27 and J is TRBJ1-1; D remains ambiguous. V was shortened by 5 bases and J by 1 base, with 17 bases between the two germline ends. In germline, CDR1 is MNHEY, CDR2 SMNVEV (reference sequence). This CDR3 has 16 residues. The CDR3 nucleotides are TGTGCCAGCAGTCCGGGCCGAGGGCGGCCGAACACTGAAGCTTTCTTT. Residues: CASSPGRGRPNTEAFF.